These 27 T cell receptor beta chains came from one sample sequenced in a study of shared clonotypes between healthy human individuals. Profiled with immunoSEQ multiplex PCR; TCRdb holds only in-frame clones, not every one. The data contain roughly 1,600,000 clones, just under 99% of them singletons. The sequenced material came from naive CD4+ T cells sorted from blood. This sample's subset: CD45RA+ positively selected. All receptors come from a man in his thirties or forties in good health.

The genes are TRBV10-2 and TRBJ2-4; D is undetermined. V was cut by 7 bases and J by 2 bases, with 12 bases left in between. CDR3 size: 14 residues. Germline V CDR1 and CDR2: WSHSY, SAAADI. CDR3 region: CASTLSDPKNIQYF. CDR3 DNA sequence: TGCGCCAGCACCCTTTCGGACCCCAAAAACATTCAGTACTTC.

V and J are TRBV9 and TRBJ1-2; 8 bases map to TRBD1. Germline V gives CDR1 SGDLS, CDR2 YYNGEE. This CDR3 has 18 amino acids. Unmatched junction bases numbered 18, after V lost 0 bases and J lost 8 bases. CDR3 DNA sequence: TGTGCCAGCAGCGTAGGAGAGGACAGGGCCATCTTCACCCAGGGCTACACCTTC. Encoded protein: CASSVGEDRAIFTQGYTF. The whole variable domain, remainder taken from reference TRBV9 and TRBJ1-2, is DSGVTQTPKHLITATGQRVTLRCSPRSGDLSVYWYQQSLDQGLQFLIQYYNGEERAKGNILERFSAQQFPDLHSELNLSSLELGDSALYFCASSVGEDRAIFTQGYTFGSGTRLTVV.

The rearrangement links TRBV6-5 to TRBJ2-1; the D gene could be TRBD1 or TRBD2 (5 bases each). The CDR3 has 11 amino acids. Germline values: CDR1 MNHEY, CDR2 SVGAGI. Trimming left V 10 bases short and J 9 bases short, with 13 bases between. The CDR3 region is CAMRGEAEQFF. CDR3 bases: TGTGCCATGAGGGGCGAAGCTGAGCAGTTCTTC.

The chain couples TRBV7-2 to TRBJ2-7; tentatively, D is TRBD2 (6 bases). The ends were cut back, 5 bases at V and 2 bases at J, with 13 bases in the middle. The CDR3 sequence is 14 residues long. Germline assignment: CDR1 SGHTA and CDR2 FQGNSA. This CDR3 is CASSPGLTPYEQYF. The CDR3 region has the DNA TGTGCCAGCAGCCCAGGACTAACTCCCTACGAGCAGTACTTC.

The V call is TRBV28, the J call TRBJ2-3; 7 nucleotides align to TRBD1. CDR1 and CDR2 from the germline V gene are MDHEN and SYDVKM. The CDR3 is made up of 16 amino acids. With 5 bases clipped from V and 4 bases from J, the junction kept 12 bases outside the gene matches. The CDR3 reads CASSPIMTGRADTQYF. CDR3 bases: TGTGCCAGCAGTCCAATAATGACAGGGCGAGCAGATACGCAGTATTTT.

The V call is TRBV9, the J call TRBJ1-4; D gene uncertain. Germline lookup yields CDR1 SGDLS and CDR2 YYNGEE. Trimming shortened V by 0 bases and J by 7 bases, and 13 bases separated the two germline ends. The CDR3 loop spans 15 amino acids. This CDR3 reads CASSVGQPPGEKLFF. In DNA form, the CDR3 reads TGTGCCAGCAGCGTAGGCCAGCCGCCTGGTGAAAAACTGTTTTTT.

V is TRBV28 and J is TRBJ1-3; D call uncertain. Trimming cost V 3 bases and J 0 bases, with 6 bases left between them. The CDR3 has 14 residues. Germline CDR1 and CDR2: MDHEN and SYDVKM. The DNA for the CDR3 is TGTGCCAGCAGTTTCTCCAGCTCTGGAAACACCATATATTTT. Protein: CASSFSSSGNTIYF.

A remark on this clone: Other DNA sequences in the sample encode the same CDR3. V is TRBV5-1 and J is TRBJ2-7; D is unclear. The CDR3 covers 14 residues. Germline-derived CDR1 and CDR2 are SGHRS and YFSETQ. The germline V and J ends were trimmed by 0 bases and 0 bases, with 7 bases remaining between them. CDR3 amino acids: CASSLGPSSYEQYF. The CDR3 region has the DNA TGCGCCAGCAGCTTGGGCCCCAGCTCCTACGAGCAGTACTTC.

V is TRBV12-1 and J is TRBJ2-3; the DNA was not compared with TRBD2, the D call given in the table. TRBV12-1 is deemed a pseudogene. The CDR3 loop spans 15 amino acids. DNA for the CDR3: TGTGCCAGCAGCTCACTAGCGGGAGGGAGGGATACGCAGTATTTT. Its translation is CASSSLAGGRDTQYF.

The chain employs TRBV19 and TRBJ2-7; maybe TRBD1 (5 bases). Trimming took off 10 bases at V and 3 bases at J, with 16 bases between the two ends. CDR1 LNHDA and CDR2 SQIVND come from the germline V gene (reference sequence). This CDR3 is built from 13 residues. Here the CDR3 reads CATKGRTNYEQYF. The DNA of the CDR3 is TGTGCCACAAAGGGCAGGACAAACTACGAGCAGTACTTC.

This chain uses TRBV29-1 with TRBJ2-1; D uncertain. Germline lookup yields CDR1 SQVTM and CDR2 ANQGSEA. Deletions cut 5 bases from V and 9 bases from J, with 11 bases between. This CDR3 region has 11 residues. CDR3 region: CSVRSGSEQFF. In DNA, the CDR3 is TGCAGCGTTCGCTCTGGAAGTGAGCAGTTCTTC.

About this clone itself: The sample contains more than one DNA sequence encoding this CDR3. The chain has TRBV5-1 and TRBJ2-7, with 8 bases lining up with TRBD2. Germline CDR1 SGHRS, CDR2 YFSETQ. CDR3 length equals 13 residues. V was pared by 0 bases and J by 7 bases, with 3 bases of the junction left unmatched. In nucleotides, the CDR3 is TGCGCCAGCAGCTTGGGAACGGGAGGGGAGCAGTACTTC. Its translation is CASSLGTGGEQYF.

This clone was detected only once. Distinct nucleotide sequences in the sample also encode this CDR3. This chain connects TRBV20-1 to TRBJ2-5; D uncertain. CDR1 and CDR2 from the germline V gene are DFQATT and SNEGSKA (reference sequence). This CDR3 contains 11 residues. V gave up 1 base and J gave up 5 bases, with 5 bases separating them. CDR3 protein: CSARVEETQYF. DNA for the CDR3: TGCAGTGCTAGAGTAGAGGAGACCCAGTACTTC.

The chain links TRBV6-5 to TRBJ1-5, with D uncertain. The CDR3 totals 13 residues. Germline V lookup: CDR1 MNHEY, CDR2 SVGAGI. The V end was cut by 0 bases, the J end by 8 bases, with 8 bases between. The CDR3 is CASSYSGFEPQHF. The CDR3 bases are TGTGCCAGCAGTTACTCAGGGTTTGAGCCCCAGCATTTT.

The rearrangement links TRBV10-3 to TRBJ1-1; 9 bases are shared with TRBD1. Trimming cost V 3 bases and J 3 bases; bases outside gene matches: 5. This CDR3 is built from 15 residues. From germline, CDR1 is ENHRY and CDR2 SYGVKD. CDR3 sequence reads: CAISDRGQGYTEAFF. CDR3 nucleotides: TGTGCCATCAGTGACCGGGGACAGGGATACACTGAAGCTTTCTTT.

The V call is TRBV28, the J call TRBJ2-1; 12 bases line up with TRBD2. V lost 7 bases, J lost 4 bases, and 5 bases stayed unmatched. The CDR3 has 15 residues. Germline V lookup: CDR1 MDHEN, CDR2 SYDVKM. DNA of the CDR3: TGTGCCAGCATCCGGCTAGCGGGAGGGTACAATGAGCAGTTCTTC. This encodes CASIRLAGGYNEQFF.

The gene calls are TRBV6-5 and TRBJ1-5; 11 bases fit TRBD1. This CDR3 has 16 amino acids. Losses at the gene ends were 2 bases for V and 9 bases for J; bases not matched to a gene: 9. CDR1 and CDR2 from the germline V gene are MNHEY and SVGAGI. The CDR3 DNA follows: TGTGCCAGCAGTTACCGCCGGGACAGGGGGATCTGGCCCCAGCATTTT. Encoded protein: CASSYRRDRGIWPQHF.

The chain couples TRBV18 to TRBJ2-7, with 7 bases matching TRBD1. Looked up from germline, CDR1 is KGHSH and CDR2 is LQKENI. CDR3 length: 14 amino acids. V lost 6 bases, J lost 2 bases, and 7 bases stayed unmatched. The CDR3 sequence: CASSPSTGTYEQYF. The CDR3 coding sequence is TGTGCCAGCTCGCCTTCGACAGGGACCTACGAGCAGTACTTC.

The CDR3 region has the DNA TGTGCCAGCAGCCAATTCACGAACACTGAAGCTTTCTTT. Amino acids: CASSQFTNTEAFF. The chain is built from TRBV14 and TRBJ1-1; D is ambiguous. Trimming cost V 2 bases and J 1 base, with 5 bases left between them. In germline, CDR1 is SGHDN, CDR2 FVKESK. The CDR3 consists of 13 residues.

The V and J genes are TRBV18 and TRBJ2-4, with D perhaps TRBD1 (7 bases). The CDR3 runs to 14 residues. V lost 6 bases and J 8 bases, leaving 17 bases between the germline ends. From germline, CDR1 is KGHSH and CDR2 LQKENI. CDR3 DNA: TGTGCCAGCTCTGGAGGGACAGCAGGGTACATTCAGTACTTC. Its protein is CASSGGTAGYIQYF.

DNA of the CDR3: TGTGCCAGCAGTCCTAGCGGGAGGGGTGACTACGAGCAGTACTTC. This encodes CASSPSGRGDYEQYF. The chain has TRBV28 and TRBJ2-7; 12 bases match TRBD2. The ends lost 5 bases at V and 3 bases at J; junction bases unmatched: 5. Germline-derived CDR1 and CDR2 are MDHEN and SYDVKM. The CDR3 is made up of 15 amino acids. The full variable domain, with the rest looked up from reference TRBV28 and TRBJ2-7, is DVKVTQSSRYLVKRTGEKVFLECVQDMDHENMFWYRQDPGLGLRLIYFSYDVKMKEKGDIPEGYSVSREKKERFSLILESASTNQTSMYLCASSPSGRGDYEQYFGPGTRLTVT.

V gene TRBV7-8 combines with J gene TRBJ2-5; D is undetermined. CDR1 and CDR2 from the germline V gene are SGHVS and FQNEAQ. CDR3 length equals 11 residues. With 6 bases removed from V and 4 bases from J, the gap between germline ends came to 6 bases. This CDR3 is CASRVRETQYF. The DNA of the CDR3 is TGTGCCAGCAGAGTTAGAGAGACCCAGTACTTC.

The chain couples TRBV28 to TRBJ2-7, with 9 bases fitting TRBD2. Unmatched junction bases numbered 12, after V lost 3 bases and J lost 3 bases. This CDR3 region has 17 residues. CDR1 and CDR2 (germline): MDHEN, SYDVKM. The CDR3: CASSFHLKTSGLYEQYF. CDR3 in DNA: TGTGCCAGCAGTTTCCATCTAAAGACTAGCGGTCTCTACGAGCAGTACTTC.

V gene TRBV29-1 combines with J gene TRBJ2-5; TRBD1 agrees at 8 bases. CDR1 and CDR2 (germline): SQVTM, ANQGSEA. V shed 7 bases, J shed 5 bases, and the junction held 6 bases outside the gene matches. This CDR3 is built from 12 residues. CDR3 amino acids: CSARTGTETQYF. In nucleotides, the CDR3 is TGCAGCGCCAGGACAGGGACGGAGACCCAGTACTTC.

Points on this clone: The sample has other DNA sequences that encode this CDR3 too. V and J are TRBV5-1 and TRBJ1-2; maybe TRBD1 (6 bases). Germline-derived CDR1 and CDR2 are SGHRS and YFSETQ. The CDR3 spans 13 residues. V lost 0 bases to trimming and J lost 4 bases, with 7 bases between them. CDR3 amino acids: CASSLADSYGYTF. CDR3 DNA sequence: TGCGCCAGCAGCTTGGCGGACAGCTATGGCTACACCTTC.

V is TRBV5-1 and J is TRBJ2-1; 7 positions agree with TRBD2. The CDR3 loop spans 21 amino acids. Germline V gives CDR1 SGHRS, CDR2 YFSETQ. The J segment lost 0 bases and the V segment lost 0 bases, leaving 18 bases of the junction unmatched. CDR3 loop: CASSLGRGTFSASNSYNEQFF. As DNA, the CDR3 is TGCGCCAGCAGCTTGGGGCGGGGGACCTTTTCGGCTAGCAACTCCTACAATGAGCAGTTCTTC.

The V call is TRBV6-6, the J call TRBJ1-2; 9 positions agree with TRBD1. V was pared by 9 bases and J by 8 bases, with 10 bases of the junction left unmatched. Germline V CDR1 and CDR2: MNHNY, SVGAGI (reference sequence). The CDR3 is 13 amino acids. In DNA, the CDR3 is TGTGCCAGTACTCCGGGACAGGGAGTAGGCTACACCTTC. The encoded protein is CASTPGQGVGYTF.